Following are 31 T cell receptor beta chains from one sample sequenced in a study of control samples from healthy donors and cancer patients. This table comes from immunoSEQ multiplex PCR, and its TCRdb copy is limited to in-frame clones, with some not included. Found here are around 230,000 clones, around 94% of them singletons; the top ten hold about 1.6%. The specimen was blood. Receptor source: a man in his fifties in good health.

As concerns this clone: One junction end disagrees with the germline gene, perhaps due to a read error. V usage is TRBV19 and J usage is TRBJ2-1, with D perhaps matching TRBD1 (5 bases). Germline-derived CDR1 and CDR2 are LNHDA and SQIVND (reference sequence). This CDR3 contains 14 residues. The CDR3 protein is CASRPQGSRNGQFF. CDR3 sequence (DNA): TGTGCCAGTAGGCCCCAGGGATCTCGTAATGGGCAGTTCTTC.

The V and J genes are TRBV6-5 and TRBJ1-2, with D possibly TRBD1 on 5 matching bases. There are 14 residues in the CDR3. Germline V gene sequence: CDR1 MNHEY, CDR2 SVGAGI. Trimming took 6 bases from V and 4 from J, leaving 15 bases between them. For the CDR3, the DNA is TGTGCCAGCAGGGCGGAGGGGTTAGGCTATGGCTACACCTTC. Encoded protein: CASRAEGLGYGYTF.

A single count supports this clone. This chain joins TRBV7-9 and TRBJ2-3; 15 nucleotides agree with TRBD2. From germline, CDR1 is SEHNR and CDR2 FQNEAQ (reference sequence). There are 17 residues in the CDR3. V lost 4 bases to trimming and J lost 4 bases; unmatched junction nucleotides: 6. CDR3 sequence reads: CASSSGLAGGPPDTQYF. CDR3 DNA sequence: TGTGCCAGCAGCTCGGGACTAGCGGGGGGACCCCCAGATACGCAGTATTTT.

The chain recombines TRBV18 with TRBJ1-1, with no clear D. The length of the CDR3 is 14 residues. The germline V gene encodes CDR1 KGHSH and CDR2 LQKENI. V dropped 3 bases and J dropped 1 base, with 9 bases sitting between them. CDR3 residues: CASSPGVSNTEAFF. CDR3 nucleotides: TGTGCCAGCTCACCGGGAGTCTCGAACACTGAAGCTTTCTTT. Complete variable domain (other parts from reference TRBV18 and TRBJ1-1): NAGVMQNPRHLVRRRGQEARLRCSPMKGHSHVYWYRQLPEEGLKFMVYLQKENIIDESGMPKERFSAEFPKEGPSILRIQQVVRGDSAAYFCASSPGVSNTEAFFGQGTRLTVV.

This chain joins TRBV5-1 and TRBJ1-3; tentatively, D is TRBD1 (5 bases). The germline V and J ends were trimmed by 4 bases and 0 bases, with 5 bases remaining between them. This CDR3 has 13 residues. Germline CDR1 reads SGHRS; CDR2 reads YFSETQ. CDR3 in amino acids: CASSGGSGNTIYF. CDR3 coding DNA: TGCGCCAGCAGCGGGGGCTCTGGAAACACCATATATTTT. The full variable domain, rest sourced from reference TRBV5-1 and TRBJ1-3, is KAGVTQTPRYLIKTRGQQVTLSCSPISGHRSVSWYQQTPGQGLQFLFEYFSETQRNKGNFPGRFSGRQFSNSRSEMNVSTLELGDSALYLCASSGGSGNTIYFGEGSWLTVV.

V gene TRBV4-1 combines with J gene TRBJ2-7; D could derive from TRBD1 or TRBD2 (6 bases each). V was cut by 0 bases and J by 2 bases, with 17 bases left in between. The CDR3 covers 17 residues. Germline assignment: CDR1 MGHRA and CDR2 YSYEKL. The chain's CDR3 is CASSQDSFRGTTYEQYF. The CDR3 DNA reads as TGCGCCAGCAGCCAAGATAGTTTTCGGGGGACAACCTACGAGCAGTACTTC.

A single count supports this clone. V is TRBV27 and J is TRBJ2-1; 10 nucleotides agree with TRBD1. The junction had 4 bases not matched to a gene; V was cut back by 4 bases and J by 4 bases. CDR1 is MNHEY, CDR2 SMNVEV, per germline (reference sequence). This CDR3 contains 15 residues. The DNA for the CDR3 is TGTGCCAGCAGTTCGCCGGGACAGGGGTACAATGAGCAGTTCTTC. Its protein is CASSSPGQGYNEQFF.

The rearrangement joins TRBV3-1 (or the pseudogene TRBV3-2) to TRBJ1-5, with 7 positions matching TRBD1. The junction had 12 bases not matched to a gene; V was cut back by 0 bases and J by 13 bases. This CDR3 has 15 residues. Germline-derived CDR1 and CDR2 are LGHDT and YNNKEL (reference sequence). For the CDR3, the DNA is TGTGCCAGCAGCCAAGATCCGCAGGGGGGAGGTCCACAGCATTTT. It encodes CASSQDPQGGGPQHF.

The chain employs TRBV7-9 and TRBJ2-7; 7 bases fit TRBD1. The J segment lost 2 bases and the V segment lost 7 bases, leaving 11 bases of the junction unmatched. CDR3 length: 15 amino acids. From germline, CDR1 is SEHNR and CDR2 FQNEAQ (reference sequence). The CDR3 bases are TGTGCCAGCATCCTAAGGCAGGGGGTCCCCTACGAGCAGTACGTC. Protein sequence: CASILRQGVPYEQYV.

The CDR3 protein is CASSPGTGGIMGAFF. CDR3 bases: TGTGCCAGCTCACCGGGGACAGGGGGCATTATGGGAGCTTTCTTT. V is TRBV18 and J is TRBJ1-1; 12 bases map to TRBD1. Per germline, CDR1 KGHSH and CDR2 LQKENI. The V gene end was trimmed by 3 bases and the J gene end by 10 bases; junction bases not matched to a gene: 9. This CDR3 contains 15 residues.

The chain couples TRBV30 to TRBJ2-7; the D gene is possibly TRBD1 (5 bases). Looked up from germline, CDR1 is GTSNPN and CDR2 is SVGIG (reference sequence). The CDR3 sequence is 13 residues long. Trimming took off 3 bases at V and 2 bases at J, with 11 bases between the two ends. In DNA form, the CDR3 reads TGTGCCTGGAGCAGGGCAGGTCCCTACGAGCAGTACTTC. Encoded protein: CAWSRAGPYEQYF. The full variable domain, with the rest looked up from reference TRBV30 and TRBJ2-7, is SQTIHQWPATLVQPVGSPLSLECTVEGTSNPNLYWYRQAAGRGLQLLFYSVGIGQISSEVPQNLSASRPQDRQFILSSKKLLLSDSGFYLCAWSRAGPYEQYFGPGTRLTVT.

The genes are TRBV5-1 and TRBJ1-4; D not resolved. CDR3 length: 14 amino acids. Germline CDR1 reads SGHRS; CDR2 reads YFSETQ. V lost 0 bases and J 7 bases, leaving 10 bases between the germline ends. CDR3 DNA sequence: TGCGCCAGCAGCTTGGTAAAGGGCGGTGAAAAACTGTTTTTT. Translating it yields CASSLVKGGEKLFF.

The rearrangement links TRBV11-2 to TRBJ1-2, with unresolved D. Trimming pared 5 bases from V and 4 bases from J, leaving 20 bases between. Germline CDR1 and CDR2: SGHAT and FQNNGV. CDR3 length: 16 amino acids. In nucleotides, the CDR3 is TGTGCCAGCAGCCCCCTGGATGGTCTCGGCAGCTATGGCTACACCTTC. Protein: CASSPLDGLGSYGYTF.

The chain has TRBV5-1 and TRBJ1-1; tentatively, D is TRBD1 (5 bases). The germline V gene has CDR1 SGHRS and CDR2 YFSETQ. Trimming cost V 3 bases and J 3 bases, with 9 bases left between them. This CDR3 spans 13 amino acids. DNA for the CDR3: TGCGCCAGCAGCTGGGGCTTTGACACTGAAGCTTTCTTT. Protein sequence: CASSWGFDTEAFF.

The chain recombines TRBV11-2 with TRBJ1-3; no firm D call. With 8 bases removed from V and 4 bases from J, the gap between germline ends came to 15 bases. CDR1 and CDR2 from the germline V gene are SGHAT and FQNNGV. The length of the CDR3 is 14 residues. In DNA, the CDR3 is TGTGCCAGCTCCTCCCCCCCGGCGGGAAACACCATATATTTT. Translating gives CASSSPPAGNTIYF.

V gene TRBV10-1 combines with J gene TRBJ2-1; 12 bases map to TRBD1. After removal of 3 bases from V and 9 bases from J, the junction contained 6 bases not matched to a gene. CDR1 is WNHNN, CDR2 SYGVQD, per germline (reference sequence). The CDR3 is made up of 15 amino acids. The chain's CDR3 is CASSETGTGGLEQFF. In DNA form, the CDR3 reads TGCGCCAGCAGTGAAACCGGGACAGGGGGCCTTGAGCAGTTCTTC.

This chain joins TRBV27 and TRBJ1-6, with TRBD1 identical over 8 bases. The germline V gene encodes CDR1 MNHEY and CDR2 SMNVEV (reference sequence). The trim removed 6 bases at V and 0 bases at J, leaving 16 bases unmatched. The CDR3 extends over 20 amino acids. The DNA for the CDR3 is TGTGCCAGCAGCCCCCCCCGGAGGACAGGGTGGGACTCCTATAATTCACCCCTCCACTTT. This translates into CASSPPRRTGWDSYNSPLHF.

This chain connects TRBV5-1 to TRBJ1-4; 8 bases fit TRBD1. Germline assignment: CDR1 SGHRS and CDR2 YFSETQ. V was clipped by 3 bases and J by 7 bases; unmatched bases: 11. The CDR3 has 16 amino acids. The CDR3 DNA is TGCGCCAGCAGCTCTCCGACAGGGGAGGAGAGTGAAAAACTGTTTTTT. Residues: CASSSPTGEESEKLFF.

The chain recombines TRBV6-2 or TRBV6-3 with TRBJ1-1, with unresolved D. Trimming shortened V by 5 bases and J by 4 bases, and 8 bases separated the two germline ends. The germline gives CDR1 MNHEY, CDR2 SVGEGT. This CDR3 has 12 residues. CDR3 sequence reads: CASSLVLTEAFF. CDR3 nucleotide sequence: TGTGCCAGCAGTCTAGTCCTCACTGAAGCTTTCTTT.

The rearrangement links TRBV3-1 (or the pseudogene TRBV3-2) to TRBJ2-1, with 9 nucleotides matching TRBD1. CDR3 length equals 13 residues. The J segment lost 6 bases and the V segment lost 5 bases, leaving 2 bases of the junction unmatched. The germline V gene encodes CDR1 LGHDT and CDR2 YNNKEL (reference sequence). This chain's CDR3 is CASSGTGSNEQFF. CDR3 bases: TGTGCCAGCAGCGGGACAGGGTCCAATGAGCAGTTCTTC.

The chain has TRBV27 and TRBJ2-2; D call uncertain. Between the trimmed V and J ends, which lost 4 bases and 5 bases, there was a span of 8 bases. Germline V gene lookup returns CDR1 MNHEY and CDR2 SMNVEV (reference sequence). The CDR3 consists of 13 residues. CDR3 DNA sequence: TGTGCCAGCAGTTCCTTCCGGACCGGGGAGCTGTTTTTT. Translating gives CASSSFRTGELFF.

The chain links TRBV5-1 to TRBJ1-4, with TRBD1 identical over 8 bases. This CDR3 has 16 amino acids. J lost 4 bases, V lost 3 bases, and 8 bases had no gene match. Germline loops: CDR1 SGHRS, CDR2 YFSETQ. The CDR3 DNA is TGCGCCAGCAGCTGGAATGCCAGGGGGCTTAATGAAAAACTGTTTTTT. It translates to CASSWNARGLNEKLFF.

The rearrangement uses TRBV24-1 and TRBJ2-3, with 7 bases identical to TRBD2. Trimming removed 8 bases from V and 0 bases from J; junction bases left unmatched: 7. Germline V gene sequence: CDR1 KGHDR, CDR2 SFDVKD. The CDR3 loop spans 15 amino acids. CDR3 sequence reads: CATNQKRGSTDTQYF. In DNA, the CDR3 is TGTGCCACCAACCAGAAGCGGGGAAGCACAGATACGCAGTATTTT.

The V and J genes are TRBV4-1 and TRBJ1-5; weak D call: TRBD1 (5 bases). V gave up 4 bases and J gave up 5 bases, with 18 bases separating them. The V gene's germline CDR1 is MGHRA and CDR2 YSYEKL. This CDR3 contains 16 residues. This chain's CDR3 is CASSPSPGRQDQPQHF. The CDR3 bases are TGCGCCAGCAGCCCTTCTCCGGGACGGCAGGATCAGCCCCAGCATTTT.

The chain combines TRBV2 with TRBJ1-5; D not resolved. The germline V and J ends were trimmed by 6 bases and 4 bases, with 16 bases remaining between them. This CDR3 is 15 amino acids long. Germline V gene lookup returns CDR1 SNHLY and CDR2 FYNNEI. In nucleotides, the CDR3 is TGTGCCAGCAGGATCGGATCCGCGGGGAATCAGCCCCAGCATTTT. As protein: CASRIGSAGNQPQHF.

The chain uses TRBV11-2 and TRBJ2-5; D possibly corresponds to TRBD2 (5 bases). Germline CDR1 SGHAT, CDR2 FQNNGV. V gave up 5 bases and J gave up 4 bases, with 14 bases separating them. This CDR3 comprises 14 residues. The CDR3 DNA sequence: TGTGCCAGCAGCACCCCGCTAGCTCCAGAGACCCAGTACTTC. This encodes CASSTPLAPETQYF.

The chain has TRBV28 and TRBJ1-1; D possibly corresponds to TRBD1 (5 bases). Germline CDR1 is MDHEN and CDR2 is SYDVKM. With 11 bases removed from V and 2 bases from J, the gap between germline ends came to 12 bases. The CDR3 loop spans 12 amino acids. CDR3 in amino acids: CAGNRGNTEAFF. Written as DNA, the CDR3 is TGTGCCGGTAATAGGGGAAACACTGAAGCTTTCTTT.

The chain has TRBV10-2 and TRBJ2-1; D might be TRBD2 (5 bases). This CDR3 has 15 residues. Trimming left V 7 bases short and J 8 bases short, with 21 bases between. In germline, CDR1 is WSHSY, CDR2 SAAADI. CDR3: CASTYTRDKGYEQFF. As DNA, the CDR3 is TGCGCCAGCACCTATACCCGGGATAAGGGCTATGAGCAGTTCTTC.

The rearrangement links TRBV5-4 to TRBJ2-1; tentatively, D is TRBD1 (5 bases). CDR3 length: 15 residues. V lost 1 base and J lost 7, with 15 bases in between. The germline V gene has CDR1 SGHNT and CDR2 YYREEE (reference sequence). CDR3 bases: TGTGCCAGCAGCTTGCCGGCAGGGCTCTTGAATGAGCAGTTCTTC. This sequence encodes CASSLPAGLLNEQFF.

V usage is TRBV15 and J usage is TRBJ2-7; 7 bases map to TRBD2. The V and J ends lost 5 bases and 5 bases, in that order; junction bases with no gene match: 9. This CDR3 contains 14 residues. Germline V gene data show CDR1 as LNHNV and CDR2 as YYDKDF (reference sequence). The CDR3 loop is CATSPWGGFNEQYV. CDR3 DNA sequence: TGTGCCACCAGCCCTTGGGGGGGGTTCAACGAGCAGTACGTC.

This sequence joins TRBV28 and TRBJ1-2, with D tentatively TRBD1 (5 bases). The CDR3 is made up of 14 amino acids. Between the trimmed V and J ends, which lost 3 bases and 8 bases, there was a span of 16 bases. CDR1 and CDR2 (germline): MDHEN, SYDVKM. As DNA, the CDR3 is TGTGCCAGCAGTTTTGAAAGCAGGGTGCAGGGCTACACCTTC. Protein product: CASSFESRVQGYTF.